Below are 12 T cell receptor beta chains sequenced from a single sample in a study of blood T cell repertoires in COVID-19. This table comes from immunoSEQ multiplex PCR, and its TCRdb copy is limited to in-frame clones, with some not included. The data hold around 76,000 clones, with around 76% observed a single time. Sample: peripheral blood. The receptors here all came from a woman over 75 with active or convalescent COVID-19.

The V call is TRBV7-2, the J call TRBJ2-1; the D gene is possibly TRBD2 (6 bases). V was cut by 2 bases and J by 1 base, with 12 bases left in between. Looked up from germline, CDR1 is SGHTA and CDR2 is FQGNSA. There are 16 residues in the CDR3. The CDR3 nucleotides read TGTGCCAGCAGCTTAAGGACGGGAGTTTCCTACAATGAGCAGTTCTTC. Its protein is CASSLRTGVSYNEQFF.

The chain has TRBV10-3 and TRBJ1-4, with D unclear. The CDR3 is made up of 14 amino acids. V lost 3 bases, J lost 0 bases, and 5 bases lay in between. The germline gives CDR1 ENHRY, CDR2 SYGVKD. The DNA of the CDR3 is TGTGCCATCAGTGACAGGACAACTAATGAAAAACTGTTTTTT. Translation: CAISDRTTNEKLFF.

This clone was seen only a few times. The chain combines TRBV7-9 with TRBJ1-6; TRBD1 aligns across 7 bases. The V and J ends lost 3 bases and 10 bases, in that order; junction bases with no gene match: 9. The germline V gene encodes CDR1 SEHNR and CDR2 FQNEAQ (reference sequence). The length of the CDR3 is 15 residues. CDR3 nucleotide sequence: TGTGCCAGCAGCTTGGGTGAGGTAGGGGGCTCACCCCTCCACTTT. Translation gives CASSLGEVGGSPLHF.

The CDR3 sequence is CASSLRTTNEKLFF. In nucleotides, the CDR3 is TGTGCCAGCAGCTTGAGGACAACTAATGAAAAACTGTTTTTT. The chain links TRBV13 to TRBJ1-4, with unresolved D. Deletions cut 3 bases from V and 0 bases from J, with 5 bases between. CDR1 is PRHDT and CDR2 is FYEKMQ in the germline V gene (reference sequence). The CDR3 has 14 residues.

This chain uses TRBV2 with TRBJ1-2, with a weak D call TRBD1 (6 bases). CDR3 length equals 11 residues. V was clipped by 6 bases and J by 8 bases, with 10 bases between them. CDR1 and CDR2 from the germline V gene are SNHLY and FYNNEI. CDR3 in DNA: TGTGCCAGCAGCCGAGGGGGAGGCTACACCTTC. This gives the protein CASSRGGGYTF.

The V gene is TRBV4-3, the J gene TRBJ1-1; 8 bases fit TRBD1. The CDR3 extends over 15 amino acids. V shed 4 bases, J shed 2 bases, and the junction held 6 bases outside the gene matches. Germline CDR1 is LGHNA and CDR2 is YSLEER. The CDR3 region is CASSLLDRDNTEAFF. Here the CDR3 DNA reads TGCGCCAGCAGCCTCCTGGACAGGGATAACACTGAAGCTTTCTTT.

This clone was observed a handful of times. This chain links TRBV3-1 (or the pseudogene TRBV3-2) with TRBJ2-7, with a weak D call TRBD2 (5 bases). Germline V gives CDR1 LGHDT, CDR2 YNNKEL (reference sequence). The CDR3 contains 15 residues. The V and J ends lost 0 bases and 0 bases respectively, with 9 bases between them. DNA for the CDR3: TGTGCCAGCAGCCAAGACCCGGGGATCTCCTACGAGCAGTACTTC. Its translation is CASSQDPGISYEQYF.

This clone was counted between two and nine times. The CDR3 DNA reads TGCGCCAGCAGCCAAGAAGACAGGGGAGGCTACACCTTC. It specifies CASSQEDRGGYTF. The rearrangement joins TRBV4-1 to TRBJ1-2; TRBD1 matches 8 bases. Germline CDR1 reads MGHRA; CDR2 reads YSYEKL. Trimming at V came to 0 bases and at J to 8 bases, leaving 2 bases not matched to a gene. The CDR3 contains 13 residues.

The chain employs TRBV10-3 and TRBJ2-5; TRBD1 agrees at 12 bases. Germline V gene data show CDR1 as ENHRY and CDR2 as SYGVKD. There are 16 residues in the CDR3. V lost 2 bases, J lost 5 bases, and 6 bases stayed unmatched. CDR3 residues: CAISEPGQGARETQYF. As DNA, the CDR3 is TGTGCCATCAGTGAGCCGGGACAGGGGGCGCGGGAGACCCAGTACTTC.

CDR3 nucleotide sequence: TGTGCCAGCAGCCCTACAGGGCCCTACGAGCAGTACTTC. Its translation is CASSPTGPYEQYF. The chain recombines TRBV5-6 with TRBJ2-7; D may be TRBD1 (6 bases). The V end lost 4 bases, the J end lost 2 bases, and 10 bases lay between the germline ends. Germline CDR1 and CDR2: SGHDT and YYEEEE. This CDR3 is built from 13 residues. Using reference TRBV5-6 and TRBJ2-7 for the parts outside the CDR3, the full variable domain is DAGVTQSPTHLIKTRGQQVTLRCSPKSGHDTVSWYQQALGQGPQFIFQYYEEEERQRGNFPDRFSGHQFPNYSSELNVNALLLGDSALYLCASSPTGPYEQYFGPGTRLTVT.

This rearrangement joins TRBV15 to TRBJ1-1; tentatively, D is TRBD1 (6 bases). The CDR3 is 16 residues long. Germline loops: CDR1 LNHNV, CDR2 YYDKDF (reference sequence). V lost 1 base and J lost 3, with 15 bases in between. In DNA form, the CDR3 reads TGTGCCACCAGCAGAGCAGGGGTAGGGTGGGACACTGAAGCTTTCTTT. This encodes CATSRAGVGWDTEAFF.

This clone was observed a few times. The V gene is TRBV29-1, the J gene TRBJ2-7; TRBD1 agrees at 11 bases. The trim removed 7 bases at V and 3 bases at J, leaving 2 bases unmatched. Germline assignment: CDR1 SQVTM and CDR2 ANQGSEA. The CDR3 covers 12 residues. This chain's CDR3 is CSGGQGGYEQYF. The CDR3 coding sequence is TGCAGCGGGGGACAGGGGGGCTACGAGCAGTACTTC.